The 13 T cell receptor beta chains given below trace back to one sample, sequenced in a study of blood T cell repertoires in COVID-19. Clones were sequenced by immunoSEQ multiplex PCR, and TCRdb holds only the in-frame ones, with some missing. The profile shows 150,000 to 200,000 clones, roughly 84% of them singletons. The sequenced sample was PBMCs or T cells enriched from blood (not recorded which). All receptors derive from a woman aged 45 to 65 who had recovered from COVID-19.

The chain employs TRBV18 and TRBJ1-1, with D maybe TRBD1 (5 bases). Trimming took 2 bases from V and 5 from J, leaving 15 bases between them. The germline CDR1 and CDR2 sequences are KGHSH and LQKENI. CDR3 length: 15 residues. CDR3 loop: CASSPSQASATEAFF. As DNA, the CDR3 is TGTGCCAGCTCACCATCACAGGCAAGTGCGACTGAAGCTTTCTTT.

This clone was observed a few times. CDR3 sequence (DNA): TGTGCCAGCAGTTACTCGAAAGGGGGGGGTCTCGTATCCACTGAAGCTTTCTTT. The encoded protein is CASSYSKGGGLVSTEAFF. The chain recombines TRBV6-7 with TRBJ1-1, with D perhaps matching TRBD1 (6 bases). TRBV6-7 is identified as an open reading frame with a role that is uncertain. The V end lost 0 bases, the J end lost 4 bases, and 21 bases lay between the germline ends. The CDR3 runs to 18 residues.

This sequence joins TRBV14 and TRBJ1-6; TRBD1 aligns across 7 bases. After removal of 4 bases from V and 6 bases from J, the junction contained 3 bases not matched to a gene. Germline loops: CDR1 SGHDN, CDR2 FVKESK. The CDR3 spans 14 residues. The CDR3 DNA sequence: TGTGCCAGCAGCCCGGGGACAGCTAATTCACCCCTCCACTTT. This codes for CASSPGTANSPLHF.

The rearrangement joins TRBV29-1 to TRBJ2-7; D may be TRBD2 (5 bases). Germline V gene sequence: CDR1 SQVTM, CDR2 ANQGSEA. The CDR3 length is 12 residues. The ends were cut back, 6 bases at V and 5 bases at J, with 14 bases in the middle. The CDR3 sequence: CSVSWEWNEQYF. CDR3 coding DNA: TGCAGCGTCTCGTGGGAGTGGAACGAGCAGTACTTC.

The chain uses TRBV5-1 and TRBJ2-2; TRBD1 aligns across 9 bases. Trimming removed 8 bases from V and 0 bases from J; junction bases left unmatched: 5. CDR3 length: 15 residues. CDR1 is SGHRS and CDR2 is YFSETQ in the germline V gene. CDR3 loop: CASSWDRANTGELFF. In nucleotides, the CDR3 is TGCGCCAGTAGTTGGGACAGGGCGAACACCGGGGAGCTGTTTTTT.

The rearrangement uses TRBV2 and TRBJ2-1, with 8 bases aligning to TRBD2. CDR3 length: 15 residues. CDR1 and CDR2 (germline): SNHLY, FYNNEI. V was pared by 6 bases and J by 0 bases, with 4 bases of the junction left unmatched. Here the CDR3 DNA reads TGTGCCAGCAGCGTAGCGGGGACCTCCTACAATGAGCAGTTCTTC. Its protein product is CASSVAGTSYNEQFF.

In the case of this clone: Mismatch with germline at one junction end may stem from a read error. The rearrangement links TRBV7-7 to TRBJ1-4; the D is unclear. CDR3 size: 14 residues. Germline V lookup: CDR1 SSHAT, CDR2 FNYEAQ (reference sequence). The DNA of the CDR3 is TGTGCTAGCAGCTTTCCTTCAACTAATGAAAAACTGTTTTTT. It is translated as CASSFPSTNEKLFF.

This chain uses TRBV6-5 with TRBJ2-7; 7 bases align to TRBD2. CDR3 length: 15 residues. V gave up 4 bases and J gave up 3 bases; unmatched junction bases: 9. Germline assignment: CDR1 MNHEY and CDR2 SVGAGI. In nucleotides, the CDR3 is TGTGCCAGCAGTTCCCTCGGGGGGAGTCTCTACGAGCAGTACTTC. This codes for CASSSLGGSLYEQYF.

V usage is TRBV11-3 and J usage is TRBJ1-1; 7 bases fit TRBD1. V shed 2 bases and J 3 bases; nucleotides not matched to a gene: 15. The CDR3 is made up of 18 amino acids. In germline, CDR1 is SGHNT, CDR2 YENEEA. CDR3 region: CASSLFSRQARGDTEAFF. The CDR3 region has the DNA TGTGCCAGCAGCTTATTTTCTCGGCAGGCCAGGGGGGACACTGAAGCTTTCTTT.

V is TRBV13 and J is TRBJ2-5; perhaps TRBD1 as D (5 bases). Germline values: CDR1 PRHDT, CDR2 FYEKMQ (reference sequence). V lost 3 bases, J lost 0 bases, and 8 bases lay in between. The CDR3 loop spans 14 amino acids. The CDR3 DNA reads TGTGCCAGCAGCTTGCCAGGGTACCAAGAGACCCAGTACTTC. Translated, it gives CASSLPGYQETQYF.

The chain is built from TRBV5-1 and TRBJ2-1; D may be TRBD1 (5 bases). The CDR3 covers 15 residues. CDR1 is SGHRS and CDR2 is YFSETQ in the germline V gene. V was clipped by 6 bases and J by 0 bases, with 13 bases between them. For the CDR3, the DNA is TGCGCCAGCACCATGAGACAGAGCTCCTACAATGAGCAGTTCTTC. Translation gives CASTMRQSSYNEQFF.

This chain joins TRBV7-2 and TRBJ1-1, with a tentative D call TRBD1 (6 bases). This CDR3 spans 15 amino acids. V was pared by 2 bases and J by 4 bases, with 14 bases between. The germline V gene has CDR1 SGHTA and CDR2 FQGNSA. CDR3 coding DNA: TGTGCCAGCAGCTTACGCCCCCAGGGGAGCACTGAAGCTTTCTTT. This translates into CASSLRPQGSTEAFF.

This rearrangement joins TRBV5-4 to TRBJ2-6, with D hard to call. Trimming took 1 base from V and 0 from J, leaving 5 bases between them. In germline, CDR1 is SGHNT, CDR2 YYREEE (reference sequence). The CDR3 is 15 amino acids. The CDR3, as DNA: TGTGCCAGCAGCTTGCCCAGCTCTGGGGCCAACGTCCTGACTTTC. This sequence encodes CASSLPSSGANVLTF.